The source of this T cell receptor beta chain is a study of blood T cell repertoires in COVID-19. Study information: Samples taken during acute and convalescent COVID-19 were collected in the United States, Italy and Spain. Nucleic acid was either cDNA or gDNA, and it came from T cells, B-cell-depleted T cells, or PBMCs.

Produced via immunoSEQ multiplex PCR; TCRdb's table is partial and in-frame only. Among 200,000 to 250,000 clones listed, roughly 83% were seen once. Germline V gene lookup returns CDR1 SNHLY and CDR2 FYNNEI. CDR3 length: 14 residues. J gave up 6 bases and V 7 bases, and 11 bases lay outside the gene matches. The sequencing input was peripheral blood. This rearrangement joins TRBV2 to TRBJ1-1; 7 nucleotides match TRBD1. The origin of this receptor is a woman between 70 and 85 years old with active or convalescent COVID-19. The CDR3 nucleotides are TGTGCCAGCACGGGGACAGTTAGACCCCCTGAAGCTTTCTTT. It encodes CASTGTVRPPEAFF.